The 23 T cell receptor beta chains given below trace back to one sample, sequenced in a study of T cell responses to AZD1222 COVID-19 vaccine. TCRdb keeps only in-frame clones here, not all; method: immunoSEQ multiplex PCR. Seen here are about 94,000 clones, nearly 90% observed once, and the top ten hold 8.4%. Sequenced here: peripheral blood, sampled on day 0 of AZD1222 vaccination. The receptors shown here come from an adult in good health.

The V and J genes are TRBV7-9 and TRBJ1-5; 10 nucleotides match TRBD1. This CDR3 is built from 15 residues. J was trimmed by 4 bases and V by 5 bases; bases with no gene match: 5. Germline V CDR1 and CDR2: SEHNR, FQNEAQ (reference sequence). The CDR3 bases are TGTGCCAGCAGCCCAGGACAGGGGGAAAATCAGCCCCAGCATTTT. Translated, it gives CASSPGQGENQPQHF.

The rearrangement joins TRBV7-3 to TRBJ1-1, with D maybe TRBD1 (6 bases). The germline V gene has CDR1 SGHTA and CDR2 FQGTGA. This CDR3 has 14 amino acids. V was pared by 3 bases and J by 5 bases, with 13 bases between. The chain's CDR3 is CASSFGQPGTEAFF. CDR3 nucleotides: TGTGCCAGCAGCTTTGGACAGCCGGGGACTGAAGCTTTCTTT.

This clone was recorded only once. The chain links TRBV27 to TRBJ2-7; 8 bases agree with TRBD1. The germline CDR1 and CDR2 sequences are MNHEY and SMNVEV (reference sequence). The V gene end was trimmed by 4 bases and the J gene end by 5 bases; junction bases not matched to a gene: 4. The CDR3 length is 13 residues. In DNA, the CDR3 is TGTGCCAGCAGTTCCAGGGGGCCCCACGAGCAGTACTTC. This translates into CASSSRGPHEQYF.

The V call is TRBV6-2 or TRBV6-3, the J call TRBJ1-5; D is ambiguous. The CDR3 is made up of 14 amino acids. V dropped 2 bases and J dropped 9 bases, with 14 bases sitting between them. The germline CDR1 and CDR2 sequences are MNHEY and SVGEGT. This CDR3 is CASSYPAVLWPQHF. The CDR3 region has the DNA TGTGCCAGCAGTTACCCCGCGGTCCTCTGGCCCCAGCATTTT.

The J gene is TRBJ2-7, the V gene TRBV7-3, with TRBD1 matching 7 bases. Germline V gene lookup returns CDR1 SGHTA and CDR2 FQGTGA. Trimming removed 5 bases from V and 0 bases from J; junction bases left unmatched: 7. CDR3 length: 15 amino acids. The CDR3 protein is CASSLGQVGSYEQYF. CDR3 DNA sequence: TGTGCCAGCAGCCTAGGACAGGTAGGCTCCTACGAGCAGTACTTC.

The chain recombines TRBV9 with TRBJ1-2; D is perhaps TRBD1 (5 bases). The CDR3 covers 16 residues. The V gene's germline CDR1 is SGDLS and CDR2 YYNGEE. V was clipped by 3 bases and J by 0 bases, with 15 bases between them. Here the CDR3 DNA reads TGTGCCAGCAGCGCACACCGGGACCACCCTAACTATGGCTACACCTTC. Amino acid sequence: CASSAHRDHPNYGYTF.

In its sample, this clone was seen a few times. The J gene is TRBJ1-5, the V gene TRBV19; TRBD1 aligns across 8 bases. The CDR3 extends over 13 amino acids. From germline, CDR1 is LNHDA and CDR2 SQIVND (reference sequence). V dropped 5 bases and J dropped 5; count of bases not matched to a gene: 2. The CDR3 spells CASSLQGDQPQHF. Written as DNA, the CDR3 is TGTGCCAGTAGTTTACAGGGGGATCAGCCCCAGCATTTT.

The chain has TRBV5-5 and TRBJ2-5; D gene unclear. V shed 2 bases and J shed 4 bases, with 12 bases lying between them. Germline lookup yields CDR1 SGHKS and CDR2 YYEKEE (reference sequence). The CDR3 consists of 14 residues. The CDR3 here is CASSFFGSVETQYF. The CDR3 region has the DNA TGTGCCAGCAGCTTTTTCGGGTCTGTAGAGACCCAGTACTTC.

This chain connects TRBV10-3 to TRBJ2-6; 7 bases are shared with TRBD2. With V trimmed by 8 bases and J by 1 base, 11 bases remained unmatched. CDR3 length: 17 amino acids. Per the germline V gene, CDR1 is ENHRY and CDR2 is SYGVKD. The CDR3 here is CAIRIPDGGSGANVLTF. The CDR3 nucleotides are TGTGCCATCCGAATCCCCGACGGGGGGTCTGGGGCCAACGTCCTGACTTTC.

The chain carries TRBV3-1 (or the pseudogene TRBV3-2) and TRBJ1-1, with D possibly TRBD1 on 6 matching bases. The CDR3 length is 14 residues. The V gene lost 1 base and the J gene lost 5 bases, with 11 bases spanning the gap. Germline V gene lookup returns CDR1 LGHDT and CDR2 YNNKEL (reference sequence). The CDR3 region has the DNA TGTGCCAGCAGCCAAGTTTCAGGGGCAACTGAAGCTTTCTTT. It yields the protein CASSQVSGATEAFF.

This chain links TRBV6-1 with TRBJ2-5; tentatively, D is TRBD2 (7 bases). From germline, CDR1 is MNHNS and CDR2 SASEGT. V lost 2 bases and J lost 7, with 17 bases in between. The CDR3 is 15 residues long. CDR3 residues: CASSERRGPRGTQYF. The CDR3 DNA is TGTGCCAGCAGTGAAAGGCGGGGGCCCCGGGGGACCCAGTACTTC.

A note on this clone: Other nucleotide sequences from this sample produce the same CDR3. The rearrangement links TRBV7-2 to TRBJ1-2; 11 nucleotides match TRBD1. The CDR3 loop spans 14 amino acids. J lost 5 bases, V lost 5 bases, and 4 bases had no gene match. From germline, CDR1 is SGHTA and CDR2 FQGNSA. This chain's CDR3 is CASSLGQGGYGYTF. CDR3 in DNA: TGTGCCAGCAGCCTGGGACAGGGGGGGTATGGCTACACCTTC.

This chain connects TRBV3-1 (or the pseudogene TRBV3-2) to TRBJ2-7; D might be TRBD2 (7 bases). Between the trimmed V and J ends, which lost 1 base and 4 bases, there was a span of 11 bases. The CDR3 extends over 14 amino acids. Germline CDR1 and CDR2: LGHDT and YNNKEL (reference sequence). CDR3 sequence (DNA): TGTGCCAGCAGCCAAGGAAAGGGGGGGTACGAGCAGTACTTC. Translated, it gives CASSQGKGGYEQYF.

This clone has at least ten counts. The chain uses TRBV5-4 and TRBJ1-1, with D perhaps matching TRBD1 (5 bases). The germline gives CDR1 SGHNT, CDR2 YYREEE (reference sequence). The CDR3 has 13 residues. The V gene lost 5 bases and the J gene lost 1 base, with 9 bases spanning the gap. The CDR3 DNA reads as TGTGCCAGCAGGCGGGGGGGGAACACTGAAGCTTTCTTT. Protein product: CASRRGGNTEAFF.

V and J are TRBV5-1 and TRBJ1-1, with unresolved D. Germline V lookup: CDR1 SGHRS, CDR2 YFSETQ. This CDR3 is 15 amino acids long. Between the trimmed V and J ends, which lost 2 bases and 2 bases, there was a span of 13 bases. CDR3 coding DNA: TGCGCCAGCAGCTTTGACGGTGGTGTTAACACTGAAGCTTTCTTT. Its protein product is CASSFDGGVNTEAFF.

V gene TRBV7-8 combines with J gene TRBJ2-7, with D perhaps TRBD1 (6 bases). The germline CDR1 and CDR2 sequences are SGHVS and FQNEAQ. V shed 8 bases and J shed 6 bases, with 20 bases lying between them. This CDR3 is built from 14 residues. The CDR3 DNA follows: TGTGCCAGCGTCCCGGCAGGGGCAGTTGGCGAGCAGTACTTC. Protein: CASVPAGAVGEQYF.

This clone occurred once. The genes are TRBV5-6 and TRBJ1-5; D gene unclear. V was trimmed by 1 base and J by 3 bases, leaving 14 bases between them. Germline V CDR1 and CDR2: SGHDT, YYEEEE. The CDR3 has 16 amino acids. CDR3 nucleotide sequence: TGTGCCAGCAGCTTGTTCTCCGCCAGAAACAATCAGCCCCAGCATTTT. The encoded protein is CASSLFSARNNQPQHF.

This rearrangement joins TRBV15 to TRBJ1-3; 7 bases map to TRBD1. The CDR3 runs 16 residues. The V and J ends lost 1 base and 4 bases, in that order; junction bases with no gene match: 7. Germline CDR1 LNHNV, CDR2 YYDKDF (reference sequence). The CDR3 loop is CATSRAPGGIGNTIYF. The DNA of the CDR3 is TGTGCCACCAGCAGAGCACCAGGGGGAATCGGAAACACCATATATTTT.

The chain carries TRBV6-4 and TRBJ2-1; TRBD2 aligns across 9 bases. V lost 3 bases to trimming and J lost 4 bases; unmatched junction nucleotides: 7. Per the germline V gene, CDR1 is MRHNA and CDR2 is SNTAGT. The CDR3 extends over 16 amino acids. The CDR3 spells CASSEGGGDPYNEQFF. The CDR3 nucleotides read TGTGCCAGCAGTGAGGGCGGGGGGGATCCTTACAATGAGCAGTTCTTC.

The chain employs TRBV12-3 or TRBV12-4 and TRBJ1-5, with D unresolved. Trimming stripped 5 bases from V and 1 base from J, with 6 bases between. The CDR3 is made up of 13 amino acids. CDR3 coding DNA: TGTGCCAGCAGTCCTCTGAGCAATCAGCCCCAGCATTTT. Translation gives CASSPLSNQPQHF.

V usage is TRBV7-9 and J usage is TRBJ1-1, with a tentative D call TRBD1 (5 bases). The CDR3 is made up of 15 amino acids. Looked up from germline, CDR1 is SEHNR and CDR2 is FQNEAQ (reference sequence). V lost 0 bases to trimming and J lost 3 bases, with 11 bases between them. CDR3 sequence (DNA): TGTGCCAGCAGCTTAGCGGCAGGGTTGGACACTGAAGCTTTCTTT. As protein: CASSLAAGLDTEAFF.

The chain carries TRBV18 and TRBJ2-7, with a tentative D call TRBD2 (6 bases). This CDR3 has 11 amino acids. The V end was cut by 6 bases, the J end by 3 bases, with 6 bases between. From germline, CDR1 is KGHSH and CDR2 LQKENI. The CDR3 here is CASSRDYEQYF. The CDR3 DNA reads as TGTGCCAGCTCGCGGGACTACGAGCAGTACTTC.

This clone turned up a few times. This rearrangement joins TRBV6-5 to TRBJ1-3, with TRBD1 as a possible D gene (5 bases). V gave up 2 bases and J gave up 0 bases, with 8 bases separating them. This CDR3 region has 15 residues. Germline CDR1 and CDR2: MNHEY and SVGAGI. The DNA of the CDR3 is TGTGCCAGCAGTTACGGGGGGATCTCTGGAAACACCATATATTTT. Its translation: CASSYGGISGNTIYF.